Presented here are 14 T cell receptor beta chains from one specimen sequenced in a study of blood T cell repertoires in COVID-19. Generated by immunoSEQ multiplex PCR, the TCRdb table keeps only in-frame clones and is missing some. The sample lists roughly 200,000 clones; approximately 90% were seen once. What was sequenced was PBMCs or T cells enriched from blood (not recorded which). These receptor sequences come from a woman in her forties with acute COVID-19.

This clone was seen a single time. The J gene is TRBJ1-1, the V gene TRBV15, with D possibly being TRBD1 (5 bases). V was cut by 1 base and J by 3 bases, with 6 bases left in between. CDR1 and CDR2 (germline): LNHNV, YYDKDF (reference sequence). The CDR3 runs 13 residues. CDR3 nucleotide sequence: TGTGCCACCAGCAGAGTAGGGGACACTGAAGCTTTCTTT. It codes for CATSRVGDTEAFF. Together with reference TRBV15 and TRBJ1-1, the CDR3 gives the full variable domain: DAMVIQNPRYQVTQFGKPVTLSCSQTLNHNVMYWYQQKSSQAPKLLFHYYDKDFNNEADTPDNFQSRRPNTSFCFLDIRSPGLGDTAMYLCATSRVGDTEAFFGQGTRLTVV.

The chain joins TRBV7-2 to TRBJ1-6, with TRBD1 as a possible D gene (6 bases). CDR3 size: 16 residues. V was trimmed by 3 bases and J by 0 bases, leaving 9 bases between them. The germline gives CDR1 SGHTA, CDR2 FQGNSA. The CDR3 spells CASSFIRGSYNSPLHF. CDR3 sequence (DNA): TGTGCCAGCAGCTTTATCAGGGGCTCCTATAATTCACCCCTCCACTTT.

The chain has TRBV14 and TRBJ1-6, with 9 nucleotides matching TRBD1. J gave up 9 bases and V 6 bases, and 6 bases lay outside the gene matches. Germline-derived CDR1 and CDR2 are SGHDN and FVKESK. The CDR3 has 14 amino acids. The CDR3 loop is CASSQDRGPSPLHF. CDR3 DNA: TGTGCCAGCAGTCAGGACAGGGGTCCTTCACCCCTCCACTTT.

The V gene is TRBV7-2, the J gene TRBJ2-7; tentatively, D is TRBD1 (5 bases). Germline V gene lookup returns CDR1 SGHTA and CDR2 FQGNSA. The CDR3 loop spans 15 amino acids. Trimming removed 1 base at V and 5 bases at J, with 15 bases between. The CDR3 loop reads CASSLDPVRADEQYF. The CDR3 DNA reads TGTGCCAGCAGCTTAGACCCCGTCAGGGCGGACGAGCAGTACTTC.

The chain employs TRBV7-9 and TRBJ1-2; D is ambiguous. The CDR3 covers 15 residues. Between the trimmed V and J ends, which lost 3 bases and 0 bases, there was a span of 11 bases. The germline V gene encodes CDR1 SEHNR and CDR2 FQNEAQ (reference sequence). The CDR3 here is CASSFPVQANYGYTF. CDR3 nucleotides: TGTGCCAGCAGCTTTCCAGTCCAAGCTAACTATGGCTACACCTTC.

V usage is TRBV28 and J usage is TRBJ1-2; D is undetermined. Trimming removed 6 bases at V and 4 bases at J, with 9 bases between. The CDR3 contains 12 residues. Germline assignment: CDR1 MDHEN and CDR2 SYDVKM. CDR3 nucleotide sequence: TGTGCCAGCAGGACCACTATCTATGGCTACACCTTC. Protein product: CASRTTIYGYTF.

The chain has TRBV14 and TRBJ2-7; 9 positions agree with TRBD1. The CDR3 length is 16 residues. CDR1 and CDR2 (germline): SGHDN, FVKESK. The V and J ends lost 5 bases and 3 bases, in that order; junction bases with no gene match: 11. The CDR3 loop is CASSSPRDRVLYEQYV. CDR3 sequence (DNA): TGTGCCAGCAGCTCACCCCGGGACAGGGTTCTCTACGAGCAGTACGTC.

This clone is a singleton in its sample. V usage is TRBV2 and J usage is TRBJ2-2; 7 bases agree with TRBD1. This CDR3 has 13 residues. The J segment lost 5 bases and the V segment lost 8 bases, leaving 5 bases of the junction unmatched. Germline-derived CDR1 and CDR2 are SNHLY and FYNNEI. The DNA for the CDR3 is TGTGCCAGCGATGACAGGGAAACCGGGGAGCTGTTTTTT. Amino acids: CASDDRETGELFF.

The chain employs TRBV11-2 and TRBJ2-1, with D tentatively TRBD2 (6 bases). The CDR3 length is 18 residues. Trimming removed 1 base at V and 8 bases at J, with 24 bases between. The germline V gene has CDR1 SGHAT and CDR2 FQNNGV. The CDR3 sequence is CASSLGSWDRTTGDEQFF. In nucleotides, the CDR3 is TGTGCCAGCAGCTTAGGGAGCTGGGATCGGACGACGGGGGATGAGCAGTTCTTC.

Many counts were recorded for this clone. V gene TRBV5-1 combines with J gene TRBJ2-7; the match to TRBD2 covers 10 bases. The CDR3 consists of 15 residues. Germline-derived CDR1 and CDR2 are SGHRS and YFSETQ. V lost 1 base, J lost 6 bases, and 7 bases stayed unmatched. The CDR3 spells CASSLRAGGVSEQYF. Here the CDR3 DNA reads TGCGCCAGCAGCTTGCGAGCGGGGGGGGTGAGCGAGCAGTACTTC.

V and J are TRBV7-3 and TRBJ2-1; the D is unclear. Germline lookup yields CDR1 SGHTA and CDR2 FQGTGA. This CDR3 is built from 16 residues. The V gene lost 0 bases and the J gene lost 2 bases, with 11 bases spanning the gap. The CDR3 reads CASSLTTYAPYNEQFF. The CDR3 DNA reads as TGTGCCAGCAGCTTAACTACGTACGCGCCCTACAATGAGCAGTTCTTC.

The rearrangement joins TRBV2 to TRBJ1-1, with TRBD1 matching over 7 bases. Germline-derived CDR1 and CDR2 are SNHLY and FYNNEI. This CDR3 comprises 12 residues. V was pared by 11 bases and J by 0 bases, with 3 bases of the junction left unmatched. CDR3: CAGQVMNTEAFF. The CDR3 bases are TGTGCCGGACAGGTGATGAACACTGAAGCTTTCTTT.

There are a few counts of this clone. This chain joins TRBV4-1 and TRBJ1-6, with D possibly TRBD1 on 6 matching bases. Between the trimmed V and J ends, which lost 2 bases and 3 bases, there was a span of 11 bases. CDR1 and CDR2 from the germline V gene are MGHRA and YSYEKL. This CDR3 contains 16 residues. CDR3 region: CASSQSTGHYNSPLHF. For the CDR3, the DNA is TGCGCCAGCAGCCAATCTACGGGACACTATAATTCACCCCTCCACTTT.

This sequence joins TRBV5-5 and TRBJ2-6; 8 positions match TRBD1. Germline trimming cut 4 bases from V and 4 bases from J; bases unmatched to any gene: 13. The CDR3 has 18 residues. Germline CDR1 is SGHKS and CDR2 is YYEKEE (reference sequence). CDR3 sequence reads: CASSPTGGASSGANVLTF. In nucleotides, the CDR3 is TGTGCCAGCAGCCCCACAGGGGGAGCTTCGTCGGGGGCCAACGTCCTGACTTTC.